This T cell receptor beta chain was recovered during a study of blood T cell repertoires in COVID-19. Recovered status in Cohort 3 required two negative PCRs, clearance, or symptom resolution. The CDR3 spans 13 residues. The germline gives CDR1 LNHDA, CDR2 SQIVND (reference sequence). Trimming removed 5 bases at V and 6 bases at J, with 14 bases between. Sequencing was performed with immunoSEQ multiplex PCR; in TCRdb, only in-frame clones are kept and a portion is missing. The data show roughly 300,000 clones, 85% seen once. This clone has a handful of counts. Sequenced sample: PBMCs or T cells enriched from blood (not recorded which). The clonotype originates from a woman aged 45 to 65 who had recovered from COVID-19. The genes are TRBV19 and TRBJ2-7, with D possibly TRBD1 on 5 matching bases. CDR3 in DNA: TGTGCCAGTAGTTTCCAGGGTGACGGCGAGCAGTACTTC. Translated: CASSFQGDGEQYF. The full variable domain, its missing parts supplied by reference TRBV19 and TRBJ2-7, is DGGITQSPKYLFRKEGQNVTLSCEQNLNHDAMYWYRQDPGQGLRLIYYSQIVNDFQKGDIAEGYSVSREKKESFPLTVTSAQKNPTAFYLCASSFQGDGEQYFGPGTRLTVT.